This record looks at one T cell receptor beta chain sequence and its context. Antigen specificity is unknown. This sample is part of a study of cytomegalovirus exposure and HLA in healthy donors. About the study: Within the Caucasian-associated ancestry cluster were 81% of the roughly 380 genotyped donors.

This CDR3 spans 15 amino acids. The germline V gene has CDR1 SGDLS and CDR2 YYNGEE. The V end lost 0 bases, the J end lost 0 bases, and 7 bases lay between the germline ends. PCR used 60 Vbeta primers and 13 Jbeta primers. Sequencing used immunoSEQ multiplex PCR; TCRdb keeps in-frame clones, though not all of them. Of about 160,000 clones listed, about four fifths are singletons. Study-level points and caveats: A later analysis linked a missense DCLRE1C variant to TCR beta V- and J-gene trimming.

This receptor was obtained from a woman aged 25 to 39 in good health and CMV-seropositive. The sequenced material came from PBMCs. This chain uses TRBV9 with TRBJ1-3; the D is unclear. The CDR3 loop reads CASSVAPVSGNTIYF. CDR3 coding DNA: TGTGCCAGCAGCGTAGCTCCAGTCTCTGGAAACACCATATATTTT.